These 9 T cell receptor beta chains share one sample of origin, sequenced in a study of cytomegalovirus exposure and HLA in healthy donors. Use of 60 Vbeta and 13 Jbeta primers characterized the PCR. Libraries were prepared by immunoSEQ multiplex PCR; TCRdb keeps only in-frame clonotypes and omits some of them. This table holds 110,000 or so clones, around 76% found once. Sequenced input: PBMCs. The receptor set was obtained from a man between 45 and 60 years old in good health and CMV-seropositive.

This clone was found once. This rearrangement joins TRBV19 to TRBJ1-1; D uncertain. The CDR3 loop spans 12 amino acids. Germline loops: CDR1 LNHDA, CDR2 SQIVND (reference sequence). Between the trimmed V and J ends, which lost 7 bases and 5 bases, there was a span of 11 bases. CDR3 region: CASTRRGTEAFF. In DNA, the CDR3 is TGTGCCAGTACCCGGCGAGGGACTGAAGCTTTCTTT.

The rearrangement links TRBV19 to TRBJ1-1; D not resolved. CDR1 LNHDA and CDR2 SQIVND come from the germline V gene (reference sequence). The CDR3 covers 13 residues. Between the trimmed V and J ends, which lost 3 bases and 1 base, there was a span of 6 bases. As DNA, the CDR3 is TGTGCCAGTAGTATCAGAGGGAACACTGAAGCTTTCTTT. Encoded protein: CASSIRGNTEAFF.

In its sample, this clone was seen once. The chain links TRBV7-9 to TRBJ1-1; weak D call: TRBD1 (6 bases). Trimming took 5 bases from V and 5 from J, leaving 18 bases between them. In germline, CDR1 is SEHNR, CDR2 FQNEAQ (reference sequence). CDR3 length equals 15 residues. CDR3 DNA: TGTGCCAGCAGCGATAGTCGCGGGGGCTGGACTGAAGCTTTCTTT. This translates into CASSDSRGGWTEAFF. The full variable domain, in which reference TRBV7-9 and TRBJ1-1 provide the parts outside the CDR3, is DTGVSQNPRHKITKRGQNVTFRCDPISEHNRLYWYRQTLGQGPEFLTYFQNEAQLEKSRLLSDRFSAERPKGSFSTLEIQRTEQGDSAMYLCASSDSRGGWTEAFFGQGTRLTVV.

The J gene is TRBJ2-7, the V gene TRBV11-2, with a weak D call TRBD1 (6 bases). Germline V gene lookup returns CDR1 SGHAT and CDR2 FQNNGV. Trimming took 2 bases from V and 2 from J, leaving 13 bases between them. CDR3 length: 15 residues. DNA for the CDR3: TGTGCCAGCAGCTTAAGTACTTCAGGGGCCTACGAGCAGTACTTC. Its protein is CASSLSTSGAYEQYF. The full variable domain, with the rest looked up from reference TRBV11-2 and TRBJ2-7, is EAGVAQSPRYKIIEKRQSVAFWCNPISGHATLYWYQQILGQGPKLLIQFQNNGVVDDSQLPKDRFSAERLKGVDSTLKIQPAKLEDSAVYLCASSLSTSGAYEQYFGPGTRLTVT.

The chain recombines TRBV5-4 with TRBJ2-1; TRBD1 is a possible D gene (6 bases). The CDR3 is 15 amino acids. CDR1 SGHNT and CDR2 YYREEE come from the germline V gene (reference sequence). V was trimmed by 2 bases and J by 8 bases, leaving 17 bases between them. DNA for the CDR3: TGTGCCAGCAGCTTCGAGGGGACACCCCTGGATGAGCAGTTCTTC. Protein product: CASSFEGTPLDEQFF.

This clone showed up just once. V is TRBV6-5 and J is TRBJ2-4; D unresolved. Trimming removed 5 bases at V and 1 base at J, with 12 bases between. CDR1 is MNHEY and CDR2 is SVGAGI in the germline V gene. The CDR3 is 15 residues long. The CDR3 spells CASSAYDGAKNIQYF. Written as DNA, the CDR3 is TGTGCCAGCAGTGCCTATGACGGGGCCAAAAACATTCAGTACTTC.

The chain employs TRBV18 and TRBJ1-2; tentatively, D is TRBD1 (5 bases). The CDR3 loop spans 13 amino acids. V gave up 2 bases and J gave up 4 bases, with 8 bases separating them. CDR1 and CDR2 from the germline V gene are KGHSH and LQKENI. DNA of the CDR3: TGTGCCAGCTCACCATACGGGGGCTATGGCTACACCTTC. As protein: CASSPYGGYGYTF. The full variable domain, its missing parts supplied by reference TRBV18 and TRBJ1-2, is NAGVMQNPRHLVRRRGQEARLRCSPMKGHSHVYWYRQLPEEGLKFMVYLQKENIIDESGMPKERFSAEFPKEGPSILRIQQVVRGDSAAYFCASSPYGGYGYTFGSGTRLTVV.

This clone has a handful of counts. CDR3 nucleotides: TGTGCCAGCAGTTTGTCTAGCGGGGCCTACAATGAGCAGTTCTTC. The encoded protein is CASSLSSGAYNEQFF. The V call is TRBV28, the J call TRBJ2-1, with TRBD2 matching over 9 bases. Germline lookup yields CDR1 MDHEN and CDR2 SYDVKM. This CDR3 contains 15 residues. V was clipped by 3 bases and J by 2 bases; unmatched bases: 2.

The V and J genes are TRBV5-5 and TRBJ2-1, with TRBD2 as a possible D gene (6 bases). V was cut by 0 bases and J by 7 bases, with 11 bases left in between. This CDR3 is built from 14 residues. Germline V gene lookup returns CDR1 SGHKS and CDR2 YYEKEE (reference sequence). CDR3 region: CASSLVGGVNEQFF. The CDR3 DNA reads TGTGCCAGCAGCTTGGTGGGGGGAGTGAATGAGCAGTTCTTC.